The 23 T cell receptor beta chains given below trace back to one sample, sequenced in a study of cytomegalovirus exposure and HLA in healthy donors. This PCR relied on a set of 60 Vbeta primers and 13 Jbeta primers. Sequenced by immunoSEQ multiplex PCR; TCRdb stores in-frame clones only, minus some. The repertoire holds about 170,000 clones, more than 70% seen once, with about 1.5% in the top ten. Specimen: PBMCs. The receptors originated from a male donor in good health and CMV-seronegative.

This chain connects TRBV15 to TRBJ2-3; unclear D gene. Looked up from germline, CDR1 is LNHNV and CDR2 is YYDKDF (reference sequence). This CDR3 region has 13 residues. Trimming stripped 0 bases from V and 7 bases from J, with 8 bases between. CDR3 coding DNA: TGTGCCACCAGCAGAGATTACGAGAATACGCAGTATTTT. Encoded protein: CATSRDYENTQYF.

This clone was observed a few times. This rearrangement joins TRBV5-6 to TRBJ1-2, with unresolved D. There are 13 residues in the CDR3. Trimming took off 5 bases at V and 3 bases at J, with 11 bases between the two ends. The germline V gene has CDR1 SGHDT and CDR2 YYEEEE. The CDR3 protein is CASSRPGDYGYTF. The CDR3 DNA sequence: TGTGCCAGCAGTCGACCCGGGGACTATGGCTACACCTTC.

The chain links TRBV6-6 to TRBJ2-1; 8 nucleotides align to TRBD2. J was trimmed by 6 bases and V by 6 bases; bases with no gene match: 10. CDR1 and CDR2 (germline): MNHNY, SVGAGI (reference sequence). The CDR3 totals 15 residues. The CDR3 sequence is CASRPEREFRNEQFF. CDR3 nucleotides: TGTGCCAGCAGACCCGAGCGGGAGTTCCGCAATGAGCAGTTCTTC.

The rearrangement links TRBV7-9 to TRBJ2-7; D might be TRBD1 (6 bases). The germline CDR1 and CDR2 sequences are SEHNR and FQNEAQ (reference sequence). CDR3 length equals 15 residues. Trimming pared 3 bases from V and 5 bases from J, leaving 17 bases between. CDR3 DNA: TGTGCCAGCAGCTTTGGGGGCCGGGAAAACCACGAGCAGTACTTC. This gives the protein CASSFGGRENHEQYF. Supplemented by reference TRBV7-9 and TRBJ2-7, the full variable domain reads DTGVSQNPRHKITKRGQNVTFRCDPISEHNRLYWYRQTLGQGPEFLTYFQNEAQLEKSRLLSDRFSAERPKGSFSTLEIQRTEQGDSAMYLCASSFGGRENHEQYFGPGTRLTVT.

The rearrangement joins TRBV5-4 to TRBJ2-1; 12 bases align to TRBD2. CDR3 size: 16 residues. Unmatched junction bases numbered 4, after V lost 0 bases and J lost 6 bases. The V gene's germline CDR1 is SGHNT and CDR2 YYREEE (reference sequence). CDR3 amino acids: CASSLAPGLAGNEQFF. The CDR3 nucleotides are TGTGCCAGCAGCTTGGCCCCGGGACTAGCGGGCAATGAGCAGTTCTTC.

This clone has just a few counts. CDR3 region: CAWNRGSEAKNIQYF. CDR3 bases: TGTGCCTGGAATCGGGGGTCCGAAGCCAAAAACATTCAGTACTTC. The V call is TRBV30, the J call TRBJ2-4; D is perhaps TRBD2 (6 bases). V lost 4 bases to trimming and J lost 0 bases, with 13 bases between them. The V gene's germline CDR1 is GTSNPN and CDR2 SVGIG (reference sequence). This CDR3 is 15 amino acids long.

The chain has TRBV5-1 and TRBJ2-1, with TRBD2 matching over 10 bases. The CDR3 contains 16 residues. Germline loops: CDR1 SGHRS, CDR2 YFSETQ. The junction had 5 bases not matched to a gene; V was cut back by 4 bases and J by 1 base. The CDR3 bases are TGCGCCAGCAGCGCCCTAGCGGGAGTTTCCTACAATGAGCAGTTCTTC. Its translation is CASSALAGVSYNEQFF.

The chain has TRBV30 and TRBJ2-1; TRBD2 matches 15 bases. Germline V gene data show CDR1 as GTSNPN and CDR2 as SVGIG (reference sequence). The CDR3 extends over 14 amino acids. The junction had 1 base not matched to a gene; V was cut back by 1 base and J by 9 bases. The CDR3 nucleotides are TGTGCCTGGAGTGAGGGACTAGCGGGAGGTGAGCAGTTCTTC. Residues: CAWSEGLAGGEQFF.

The chain links TRBV5-6 to TRBJ1-3; tentatively, D is TRBD1 (6 bases). CDR3 length: 15 residues. V lost 4 bases, J lost 3 bases, and 14 bases lay in between. Germline assignment: CDR1 SGHDT and CDR2 YYEEEE. CDR3 sequence (DNA): TGTGCCAGCAGCCTAAGGGGGTTGAGTGGAAACACCATATATTTT. It translates to CASSLRGLSGNTIYF.

The J gene is TRBJ2-7, the V gene TRBV5-6, with 7 bases matching TRBD2. J was trimmed by 2 bases and V by 4 bases; bases with no gene match: 9. The CDR3 has 15 residues. CDR1 and CDR2 from the germline V gene are SGHDT and YYEEEE. The CDR3 DNA reads TGTGCCAGCAGCCTGGGATCTAGCGGCCCCTACGAGCAGTACTTC. Translated, it gives CASSLGSSGPYEQYF.

The rearrangement joins TRBV7-3 to TRBJ1-6, with 7 bases aligning to TRBD1. Germline trimming cut 2 bases from V and 7 bases from J; bases unmatched to any gene: 5. From germline, CDR1 is SGHTA and CDR2 FQGTGA. This CDR3 region has 15 residues. CDR3 loop: CASSLEGTENSPLHF. For the CDR3, the DNA is TGTGCCAGCAGCTTAGAGGGGACAGAGAATTCACCCCTCCACTTT.

This clone has a single count. The chain has TRBV25-1 and TRBJ2-5, with 7 positions matching TRBD2. V shed 6 bases and J 5 bases; nucleotides not matched to a gene: 9. The CDR3 consists of 14 residues. Germline lookup yields CDR1 MGHDK and CDR2 SYGVNS. CDR3 in amino acids: CASRPRLAAETQYF. Written as DNA, the CDR3 is TGTGCCAGCAGGCCCCGACTAGCTGCGGAGACCCAGTACTTC.

The chain joins TRBV2 to TRBJ2-5; 7 nucleotides align to TRBD2. The J call may be mistaken, given a closer DNA end match to TRBJ2-7. The CDR3 has 14 amino acids. Germline CDR1 SNHLY, CDR2 FYNNEI. The CDR3 DNA reads as TGTGCCAGCAACCGGGGGGAGTTGGAGTACGAGCAGTACTTC. The encoded protein is CASNRGELEYEQYF.

V and J are TRBV9 and TRBJ1-4; TRBD1 might be the D (6 bases). The germline gives CDR1 SGDLS, CDR2 YYNGEE. CDR3 length: 16 residues. V dropped 3 bases and J dropped 6 bases, with 18 bases sitting between them. Written as DNA, the CDR3 is TGTGCCAGCAGCGCGCCTACAGGGTTTAATCATGAAAAACTGTTTTTT. Encoded protein: CASSAPTGFNHEKLFF.

The CDR3: CASSLGAGGSYNSPLHF. The CDR3 DNA follows: TGTGCCAGCAGCTTAGGGGCCGGGGGCTCCTATAATTCACCCCTCCACTTT. The chain recombines TRBV7-6 with TRBJ1-6; D perhaps matches TRBD1 (5 bases). V was clipped by 1 base and J by 0 bases, with 10 bases between them. The length of the CDR3 is 17 residues. Germline V gene sequence: CDR1 SGHVS, CDR2 FNYEAQ.

This chain joins TRBV16 and TRBJ2-1; 8 nucleotides line up with TRBD1. The CDR3 is 15 residues long. The germline gives CDR1 KGHSY, CDR2 FQNENV. Losses at the gene ends were 0 bases for V and 7 bases for J; bases not matched to a gene: 5. DNA for the CDR3: TGTGCCAGCAGCCAATCTTGGACAGGGAATAATGAGCAGTTCTTC. It codes for CASSQSWTGNNEQFF.

The genes are TRBV5-4 and TRBJ2-7; 7 bases agree with TRBD1. V shed 4 bases and J 3 bases; nucleotides not matched to a gene: 7. In germline, CDR1 is SGHNT, CDR2 YYREEE (reference sequence). The CDR3 is 14 amino acids. The CDR3 here is CASSPTDRDYEQYF. CDR3 in DNA: TGTGCCAGCAGCCCTACCGACAGGGACTACGAGCAGTACTTC. Combining the CDR3 with reference TRBV5-4 and TRBJ2-7 gives the whole variable domain ETGVTQSPTHLIKTRGQQVTLRCSSQSGHNTVSWYQQALGQGPQFIFQYYREEENGRGNFPPRFSGLQFPNYSSELNVNALELDDSALYLCASSPTDRDYEQYFGPGTRLTVT.

The rearrangement links TRBV7-9 to TRBJ2-1; TRBD2 might be the D (8 bases). The CDR3 is made up of 17 amino acids. V dropped 5 bases and J dropped 7 bases, with 24 bases sitting between them. Germline V gene sequence: CDR1 SEHNR, CDR2 FQNEAQ (reference sequence). CDR3 sequence: CASSPGTRGRSWNEQFF. The CDR3 region has the DNA TGTGCCAGCAGCCCCGGGACTAGGGGGCGATCATGGAATGAGCAGTTCTTC.

This clone was observed once. This sequence joins TRBV4-1 and TRBJ2-3, with TRBD1 identical over 9 bases. Trimming took 0 bases from V and 4 from J; bases not matched to a gene: 23. The CDR3 sequence is 22 residues long. CDR1 and CDR2 from the germline V gene are MGHRA and YSYEKL. CDR3 sequence reads: CASSQDHAGQGGVAGVSDTQYF. CDR3 sequence (DNA): TGCGCCAGCAGCCAAGATCACGCGGGACAGGGTGGTGTGGCGGGAGTCTCAGATACGCAGTATTTT.

V gene TRBV5-1 combines with J gene TRBJ1-1; possibly TRBD1 for D (5 bases). V shed 0 bases and J shed 0 bases, with 12 bases lying between them. This CDR3 spans 16 amino acids. Germline loops: CDR1 SGHRS, CDR2 YFSETQ. For the CDR3, the DNA is TGCGCCAGCAGCTTGGCCCCAGGGTCCTTGAACACTGAAGCTTTCTTT. This encodes CASSLAPGSLNTEAFF.

The V gene is TRBV13, the J gene TRBJ1-2; 11 nucleotides agree with TRBD1. Trimming removed 5 bases from V and 5 bases from J; junction bases left unmatched: 4. There are 14 residues in the CDR3. Germline CDR1 and CDR2: PRHDT and FYEKMQ (reference sequence). The CDR3 region has the DNA TGTGCCAGCAGCGGACAGGGGGCAGAGTATGGCTACACCTTC. This gives the protein CASSGQGAEYGYTF.

This sequence joins TRBV28 and TRBJ2-1; D gene unclear. Between the trimmed V and J ends, which lost 5 bases and 3 bases, there was a span of 11 bases. The CDR3 extends over 14 amino acids. Looked up from germline, CDR1 is MDHEN and CDR2 is SYDVKM. CDR3 region: CASSPVTYYNEQFF. In DNA form, the CDR3 reads TGTGCCAGCAGTCCCGTGACTTACTACAATGAGCAGTTCTTC.

This clone was seen a handful of times. The chain carries TRBV15 and TRBJ1-4; unclear D gene. CDR1 is LNHNV and CDR2 is YYDKDF in the germline V gene (reference sequence). Trimming left V 0 bases short and J 7 bases short, with 15 bases between. The CDR3 is 16 residues long. As DNA, the CDR3 is TGTGCCACCAGCAGAGATTCGGTTCGGGTTGGTGAAAAACTGTTTTTT. Amino acids: CATSRDSVRVGEKLFF.